The T cell receptor (beta chain) described here comes from a study of T cells in localized non-small cell lung cancer. Regarding the study as a whole: A median of 57 of the top 100 tumor clones appeared in adjacent lung, which was paired and uninvolved.

Worth noting for this clone: What it binds is not known.

Data came from immunoSEQ multiplex PCR; TCRdb stores just in-frame clones and leaves some out. Of 31,000 or so clones listed, roughly nine tenths were seen once; the top ten hold over 9%. This receptor was obtained from a woman aged 40-75 years with stage I lung adenocarcinoma. The material was peripheral blood, obtained before any cancer treatment.

CDR3 DNA: TGTGCCAGCAGTCTCCCCGGGCTAGCGGGCACAGATACGCAGTATTTT. Translated, it gives CASSLPGLAGTDTQYF. The rearrangement uses TRBV28 and TRBJ2-3, with 7 bases fitting TRBD2. Germline CDR1 and CDR2: MDHEN and SYDVKM. The CDR3 loop spans 16 amino acids. Trimming took 5 bases from V and 1 from J; bases not matched to a gene: 9. The full variable domain, rest sourced from reference TRBV28 and TRBJ2-3, is DVKVTQSSRYLVKRTGEKVFLECVQDMDHENMFWYRQDPGLGLRLIYFSYDVKMKEKGDIPEGYSVSREKKERFSLILESASTNQTSMYLCASSLPGLAGTDTQYFGPGTRLTVL.